Listed here are 19 T cell receptor beta chains from one sample, sequenced in a study of cytomegalovirus exposure and HLA in healthy donors. The PCR had 60 Vbeta and 13 Jbeta primers. TCRdb keeps only in-frame clones here, not all; method: immunoSEQ multiplex PCR. Found here are nearly 110,000 clones, 65% to 80% of them singletons; the top ten hold under 4%. Sequenced sample: PBMCs. Receptors were obtained from a man aged 55 to 69 in good health and CMV-seronegative.

This rearrangement joins TRBV29-1 to TRBJ2-3; 12 nucleotides align to TRBD1. The germline gives CDR1 SQVTM, CDR2 ANQGSEA. V lost 8 bases, J lost 7 bases, and 10 bases stayed unmatched. The CDR3 contains 14 residues. CDR3 nucleotides: TGCAGCTTGCCGGGACAGGGGGCCTCAAATACGCAGTATTTT. Residues: CSLPGQGASNTQYF.

The chain joins TRBV7-6 to TRBJ1-2; 7 nucleotides align to TRBD1. The V segment lost 5 bases and the J segment 4 bases; nucleotides outside the gene matches: 7. Germline loops: CDR1 SGHVS, CDR2 FNYEAQ. CDR3 size: 14 residues. CDR3 in DNA: TGTGCCAGCAGCCCAGGGGGTCGAGTCTATGGCTACACCTTC. This gives the protein CASSPGGRVYGYTF.

This clone was detected only a few times. This rearrangement joins TRBV6-6 to TRBJ1-3, with 7 positions matching TRBD1. CDR1 is MNHNY and CDR2 is SVGAGI in the germline V gene (reference sequence). The CDR3 is 16 residues long. Unmatched junction bases numbered 8, after V lost 4 bases and J lost 2 bases. The CDR3 is CASSFTSGGTGNTIYF. In DNA form, the CDR3 reads TGTGCCAGCAGTTTCACCTCAGGGGGAACTGGAAACACCATATATTTT.

The chain joins TRBV19 to TRBJ1-5; D gene unclear. This CDR3 region has 16 residues. The ends were cut back, 10 bases at V and 6 bases at J, with 25 bases in the middle. Germline values: CDR1 LNHDA, CDR2 SQIVND (reference sequence). As DNA, the CDR3 is TGTGCCACCAAAAGTACCGGGATTCAAGCGGGTCAGCCCCAGCATTTT. This encodes CATKSTGIQAGQPQHF.

J is TRBJ2-3 and V is TRBV19; 8 bases agree with TRBD1. CDR1 is LNHDA, CDR2 SQIVND, per germline (reference sequence). With 3 bases clipped from V and 5 bases from J, the junction kept 4 bases outside the gene matches. The CDR3 totals 14 residues. CDR3 coding DNA: TGTGCCAGTAGTATTAATGACAGGGGAGATACGCAGTATTTT. Translation gives CASSINDRGDTQYF.

The V call is TRBV28, the J call TRBJ1-1; TRBD1 matches at 7 bases. Germline V gives CDR1 MDHEN, CDR2 SYDVKM. The length of the CDR3 is 15 residues. Trimming cost V 10 bases and J 6 bases; bases outside gene matches: 17. CDR3 DNA sequence: TGTGCCATCATAAAGCGACAGGGTCTGTCCGCTGAAGCTTTCTTT. Translated: CAIIKRQGLSAEAFF.

The rearrangement links TRBV4-2 to TRBJ2-1; 9 bases align to TRBD2. Trimming removed 2 bases from V and 4 bases from J; junction bases left unmatched: 9. CDR1 and CDR2 from the germline V gene are LGHNA and YNFKEQ. This CDR3 is built from 17 residues. The CDR3 nucleotides read TGTGCCAGCAGCCAACAGCCCAGCGGGGGGTCGTACAATGAGCAGTTCTTC. Translated: CASSQQPSGGSYNEQFF.

V gene TRBV6-5 combines with J gene TRBJ2-2, with D possibly matching TRBD2 (5 bases). Germline CDR1 is MNHEY and CDR2 is SVGAGI. The CDR3 is 13 residues long. V gave up 10 bases and J gave up 7 bases, with 16 bases separating them. The CDR3 DNA reads TGTGCCACTACCTCCCCCCGGGGCGGGGAGCTGTTTTTT. Translation: CATTSPRGGELFF.

The chain links TRBV6-1 to TRBJ2-7; 7 bases map to TRBD1. Losses at the gene ends were 7 bases for V and 2 bases for J; bases not matched to a gene: 5. Germline CDR1 and CDR2: MNHNS and SASEGT. This CDR3 region has 13 residues. This chain's CDR3 is CASNPGQTYEQYV. CDR3 bases: TGTGCCAGCAACCCGGGACAGACCTACGAGCAGTACGTC.

The genes are TRBV6-6 and TRBJ2-1, with 10 bases that match TRBD2. The V gene end was trimmed by 0 bases and the J gene end by 6 bases; junction bases not matched to a gene: 5. CDR1 and CDR2 from the germline V gene are MNHNY and SVGAGI (reference sequence). The CDR3 is 16 residues long. The CDR3 bases are TGTGCCAGCAGTTACTCATCTAGCGGGGGTTCCAATGAGCAGTTCTTC. Translation gives CASSYSSSGGSNEQFF.

V and J are TRBV27 and TRBJ1-5, with 10 bases identical to TRBD1. The CDR3 runs 16 residues. V gave up 5 bases and J gave up 3 bases; unmatched junction bases: 7. The germline V gene encodes CDR1 MNHEY and CDR2 SMNVEV (reference sequence). The CDR3 loop reads CASSRTGTGANQPQHF. Here the CDR3 DNA reads TGTGCCAGCAGTCGTACGGGGACAGGGGCCAATCAGCCCCAGCATTTT.

The chain links TRBV5-4 to TRBJ1-2; 8 bases align to TRBD1. From germline, CDR1 is SGHNT and CDR2 YYREEE (reference sequence). The junction had 3 bases not matched to a gene; V was cut back by 3 bases and J by 2 bases. This CDR3 has 14 residues. CDR3 nucleotides: TGTGCCAGCAGCTCGGACAGGGCCAACTATGGCTACACCTTC. It specifies CASSSDRANYGYTF.

The sample holds one count of this clone. The gene calls are TRBV2 and TRBJ1-6; D gene ambiguous. Germline assignment: CDR1 SNHLY and CDR2 FYNNEI. V shed 4 bases and J shed 7 bases, with 14 bases lying between them. The CDR3 covers 15 residues. For the CDR3, the DNA is TGTGCCAGCAGTGGACCGGGAAGGGAAAATTCACCCCTCCACTTT. It specifies CASSGPGRENSPLHF.

The CDR3 DNA is TGTGCCAGCAGCTTGGACAGGGAATATCAGCCCCAGCATTTT. Translated: CASSLDREYQPQHF. The V call is TRBV7-2, the J call TRBJ1-5; 8 bases align to TRBD1. V lost 3 bases, J lost 5 bases, and 3 bases stayed unmatched. The CDR3 consists of 14 residues. CDR1 and CDR2 from the germline V gene are SGHTA and FQGNSA.

The chain is built from TRBV11-2 and TRBJ2-7, with D tentatively TRBD1 (5 bases). Trimming took off 2 bases at V and 1 base at J, with 21 bases between the two ends. Germline CDR1 and CDR2: SGHAT and FQNNGV. This CDR3 comprises 18 residues. CDR3 coding DNA: TGTGCCAGCAGCTTACTCACCGGTTTAGACAGTTGGTCCTACGAGCAGTACGTC. Encoded protein: CASSLLTGLDSWSYEQYV.

V is TRBV9 and J is TRBJ2-1; TRBD2 matches 12 bases. Germline lookup yields CDR1 SGDLS and CDR2 YYNGEE. V gave up 4 bases and J gave up 6 bases; unmatched junction bases: 2. The CDR3 length is 14 residues. CDR3 bases: TGTGCCAGCAGCCTAGCGGGGGGGCCCAATGAGCAGTTCTTC. This sequence encodes CASSLAGGPNEQFF.

The rearrangement links TRBV4-2 to TRBJ1-1, with TRBD1 as a possible D gene (5 bases). Trimming removed 0 bases at V and 0 bases at J, with 14 bases between. This CDR3 is built from 17 residues. Germline V gives CDR1 LGHNA, CDR2 YNFKEQ. The CDR3 sequence: CASSQDIEGRVNTEAFF. The CDR3 coding sequence is TGTGCCAGCAGCCAAGATATCGAAGGCAGGGTGAACACTGAAGCTTTCTTT.

This sequence joins TRBV5-4 and TRBJ2-5; D is perhaps TRBD2 (6 bases). CDR1 is SGHNT, CDR2 YYREEE, per germline (reference sequence). Trimming removed 2 bases at V and 4 bases at J, with 12 bases between. The CDR3 is 14 residues long. This CDR3 is CASSLLASGETQYF. CDR3 DNA: TGTGCCAGCAGCTTACTAGCATCGGGAGAGACCCAGTACTTC.

The genes are TRBV7-9 and TRBJ1-1, with 11 positions matching TRBD1. Trimming at V came to 3 bases and at J to 4 bases, leaving 4 bases not matched to a gene. The CDR3 spans 15 residues. The V gene's germline CDR1 is SEHNR and CDR2 FQNEAQ (reference sequence). CDR3 residues: CASSLRGTGGTEAFF. CDR3 bases: TGTGCCAGCAGCTTGAGAGGGACAGGGGGCACTGAAGCTTTCTTT.